The rows below give T cell receptor beta chains drawn from one sample of a study of CD8 T cells in ankylosing spondylitis. TCRdb reprocessed the 5' RACE reads with MiXCR, giving one entry per CDR3 protein. This sample has some 700,000 distinct CDR3 sequences; over 15% occur once, and the top ten carry 19%. Specimen: blood, either unsorted or a sorted T cell fraction (not recorded which). Source of these receptors: a male donor with ankylosing spondylitis. Both conserved end residues are part of each CDR3. The size entry is marked missing in some rows and otherwise reads once, few, many or a size class.

j_gene,abundance,v_gene,CDR3aa
TRBJ2-5,NA,TRBV18,CASSKGIGETQYF
TRBJ1-5,NA,TRBV28,CASNPVTDEDQHF
TRBJ2-7,few,TRBV7-9,CASSFPSPSGVKKQYF
TRBJ2-3,NA,TRBV11-2,CASSPKLAGETDTQYF
TRBJ2-5,few,TRBV10-3,CAIRLTSMETQYF
TRBJ2-2,few,TRBV4-1,CASSLAGVDTGELFF
TRBJ2-1,NA,TRBV7-9,CASSVSGSNNEQFF
TRBJ1-1,NA,TRBV20-1,CSARNTVGAITEAFF
TRBJ1-4,NA,TRBV27,CASSETGTGFEKLFF
TRBJ2-5,NA,TRBV20-1,CSASRTGHNTQETQYF
TRBJ1-4,few,TRBV28,CASSAGIEKLFF
TRBJ2-6,NA,TRBV11-2,CASSLQAAGANVLTF
TRBJ2-7,NA,TRBV10-3,CAISDRTYEQYF
TRBJ1-1,NA,TRBV4-1,CASSLPTGWGNTEAFF
TRBJ1-1,few,TRBV19,CASSIEGGRNAEAFF
TRBJ2-6,few,TRBV6-5,CASSYDRPGANVLTF
TRBJ2-5,few,TRBV5-1,CASSSGSLGGETQYF
TRBJ2-1,NA,TRBV6-2/TRBV6-3,CASSKEGKQFF
TRBJ2-2,NA,TRBV4-1,CASSQSQGTGELFF